The TCR beta chain under discussion was sequenced for a study of T cells in localized non-small cell lung cancer. Study conclusions and caveats: Sequencing was limited to one tumor region, leaving the possibility of heterogeneity open. In adjacent lung appeared a median around 59 of the top 100 tumor clones. Elevated circulating T cell density in blood was associated with longer overall survival.

This clone was seen only once. Its antigen remains unidentified. Trimming stripped 0 bases from V and 0 bases from J, with 14 bases between. CDR1 MNHNS and CDR2 SASEGT come from the germline V gene. CDR3 length: 18 residues. Profiling relied on immunoSEQ multiplex PCR, and the TCRdb table lists in-frame clones only, not all of them. The sample has 40,000 to 55,000 clones, about 76% seen once. The input for sequencing was peripheral blood mononuclear cells, taken before any cancer treatment. This chain joins TRBV6-1 and TRBJ1-4, with D maybe TRBD1 (5 bases). The source is a man aged 40 to 75 with stage III lung adenocarcinoma. Written as DNA, the CDR3 is TGTGCCAGCAGTGAAGCCGGGACGGGGGTCCCAACTAATGAAAAACTGTTTTTT. It codes for CASSEAGTGVPTNEKLFF.